This T cell receptor (beta chain) originates from a study of cytomegalovirus exposure and HLA in healthy donors. General study results and limits: One later analysis reportedly identified an Asian-associated ancestry cluster that showed fewer N-insertions than the approximately 700-donor mean.

CDR3 length: 13 residues. J lost 4 bases, V lost 11 bases, and 7 bases had no gene match. In germline, CDR1 is ENHRY, CDR2 SYGVKD. Points on this clone: Its antigen is undetermined.

Amplification used 60 Vbeta primers and 13 Jbeta primers. Per the original data handling: An analysis performed later counted around 86 million unique TCR beta chains (roughly 11 million of them shared). The repertoire was sequenced with immunoSEQ multiplex PCR; TCRdb's copy has only in-frame clones and lacks some. V and J calls plus clone size are reproduced from that table; the DNA served to infer D and trimming. The sample has roughly 80,000 clones, under 80% seen once. The sequenced sample was PBMCs. The chain couples TRBV10-3 to TRBJ1-4; TRBD1 aligns across 7 bases. The clonotype was recovered from a woman in her fifties or sixties in good health and CMV-seropositive. Here the CDR3 reads CAVAGDSNEKLFF. The CDR3 DNA sequence: TGTGCCGTCGCAGGGGACAGTAATGAAAAACTGTTTTTT.